The clone carrying this TCR beta chain was counted once. Antigen: not known. The CDR3 sequence is 15 residues long. Germline V lookup: CDR1 LNHDA, CDR2 SQIVND (reference sequence). Between the trimmed V and J ends, which lost 5 bases and 0 bases, there was a span of 11 bases. Recent acute infections and vaccinations were absent in the healthy HIV-negative adult donors. Produced via immunoSEQ multiplex PCR; TCRdb's table is partial and in-frame only. The sample yields 550,000 to 700,000 clones, approximately 73% seen once. The sample originates from a study of shared clonotypes between healthy human individuals. Findings of the study overall: Naive subsets tended to show greater estimated richness than memory subsets. Limited genetic and exposure-history diversity came from having few donors.

This sequence joins TRBV19 and TRBJ2-4; D may be TRBD2 (5 bases). The material sequenced was memory CD4+ T cells sorted from blood. Subset described: CD45RA-negative fraction. This clonotype was sampled from a woman in her thirties in good health. CDR3 protein: CASSERALAKNIQYF. The CDR3 bases are TGTGCCAGTAGTGAGAGGGCCCTAGCCAAAAACATTCAGTACTTC.